The present T cell receptor beta chain was sequenced within a study of blood T cell repertoires in COVID-19. Study in general: Samples of COVID-19 (acute and convalescent) were obtained from the United States, Italy and Spain.

The germline gives CDR1 SGHTA, CDR2 FQGNSA. Germline trimming cut 8 bases from V and 6 bases from J; bases unmatched to any gene: 10. The CDR3 length is 15 residues. Original analysis: For nucleated cells, counts were estimated from reference gene primer amplification. Profiled with immunoSEQ multiplex PCR; TCRdb holds only in-frame clones, not every one. The DNA gave D and trimming, while V, J and clone size come from that table. The sample lists tens of thousands of clones, about 80% occurring once. The V and J genes are TRBV7-2 and TRBJ2-3; TRBD2 matches at 11 bases. The specimen sequenced was peripheral blood. This clonotype was sampled from a human donor in a cohort sampled during active COVID-19. This CDR3 reads CASVASGGRKDTQYF. CDR3 nucleotides: TGTGCCAGCGTGGCTAGCGGGGGGAGGAAGGATACGCAGTATTTT.